This T cell receptor beta chain originates from a study of control samples from healthy donors and cancer patients. From germline, CDR1 is LNHDA and CDR2 SQIVND (reference sequence). The CDR3 covers 16 residues. Trimming removed 6 bases at V and 5 bases at J, with 23 bases between. Libraries were prepared by immunoSEQ multiplex PCR; TCRdb keeps only in-frame clonotypes and omits some of them. The sample has 230,000 or so clones, about 94% seen once. This chain uses TRBV19 with TRBJ2-7; TRBD1 is a possible D gene (6 bases). Sequenced input: blood. This receptor was taken from a man in his forties or fifties in good health. CDR3 protein: CASSRLGQKSSDEQYF. CDR3 nucleotides: TGTGCCAGTAGCCGACTGGGACAAAAGTCGTCCGACGAGCAGTACTTC.